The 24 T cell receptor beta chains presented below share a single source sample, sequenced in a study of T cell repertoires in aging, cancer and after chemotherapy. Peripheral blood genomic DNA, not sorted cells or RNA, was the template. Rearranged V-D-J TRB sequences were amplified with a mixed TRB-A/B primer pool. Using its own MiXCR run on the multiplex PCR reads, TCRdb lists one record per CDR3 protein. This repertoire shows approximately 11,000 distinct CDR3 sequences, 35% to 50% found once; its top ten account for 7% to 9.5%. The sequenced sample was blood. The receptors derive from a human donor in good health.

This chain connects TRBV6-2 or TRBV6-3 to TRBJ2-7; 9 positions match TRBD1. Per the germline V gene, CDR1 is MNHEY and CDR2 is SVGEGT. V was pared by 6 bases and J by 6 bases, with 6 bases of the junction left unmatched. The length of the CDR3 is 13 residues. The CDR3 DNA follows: TGTGCCAGCAGCCGGGACAGGGTGGCCGAGCAGTACTTC. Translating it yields CASSRDRVAEQYF.

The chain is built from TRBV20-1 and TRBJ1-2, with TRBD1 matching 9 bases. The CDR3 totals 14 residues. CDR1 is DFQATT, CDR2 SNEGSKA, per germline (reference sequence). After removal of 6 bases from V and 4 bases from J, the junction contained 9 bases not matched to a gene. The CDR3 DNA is TGCAGTGCCCCTCAGAAGGACAGGGGCTATGGCTACACCTTC. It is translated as CSAPQKDRGYGYTF.

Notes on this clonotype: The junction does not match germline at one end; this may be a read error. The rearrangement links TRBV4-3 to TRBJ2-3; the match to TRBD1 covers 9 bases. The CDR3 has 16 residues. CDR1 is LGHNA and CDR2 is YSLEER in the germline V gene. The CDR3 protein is CASSLETGGYTDTQYF. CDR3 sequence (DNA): TGTGCCAGCAGCTTGGAGACAGGGGGGTACACAGATACGCAGTATTTT.

CDR3 protein: CASSRAGAGADTQYF. CDR3 nucleotide sequence: TGTGCCAGCAGTCGAGCGGGAGCAGGTGCAGATACGCAGTATTTT. This chain connects TRBV6-5 to TRBJ2-3, with 8 bases matching TRBD2. This CDR3 has 15 residues. Germline CDR1 is MNHEY and CDR2 is SVGAGI. V dropped 5 bases and J dropped 4; count of bases not matched to a gene: 8.

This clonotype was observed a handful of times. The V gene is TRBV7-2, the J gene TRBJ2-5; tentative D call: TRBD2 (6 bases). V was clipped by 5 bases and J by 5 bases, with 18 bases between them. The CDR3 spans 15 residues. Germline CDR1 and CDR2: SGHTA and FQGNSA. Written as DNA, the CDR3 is TGTGCCAGCAGCCTCAGCGGGCGATCCCAGGAGACCCAGTACTTC. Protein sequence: CASSLSGRSQETQYF.

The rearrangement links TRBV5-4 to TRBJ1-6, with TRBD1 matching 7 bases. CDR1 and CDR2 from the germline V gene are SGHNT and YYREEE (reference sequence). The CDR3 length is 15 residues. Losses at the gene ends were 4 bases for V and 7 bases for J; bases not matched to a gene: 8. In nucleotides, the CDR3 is TGTGCCAGCAGCCTGACAGGGCCCTCGAATTCACCCCTCCACTTT. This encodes CASSLTGPSNSPLHF.

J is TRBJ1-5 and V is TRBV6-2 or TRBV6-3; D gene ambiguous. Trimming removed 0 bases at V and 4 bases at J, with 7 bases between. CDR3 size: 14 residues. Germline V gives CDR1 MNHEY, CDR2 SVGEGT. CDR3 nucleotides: TGTGCCAGCAGTTACTCGTTTCAGAATCAGCCCCAGCATTTT. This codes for CASSYSFQNQPQHF.

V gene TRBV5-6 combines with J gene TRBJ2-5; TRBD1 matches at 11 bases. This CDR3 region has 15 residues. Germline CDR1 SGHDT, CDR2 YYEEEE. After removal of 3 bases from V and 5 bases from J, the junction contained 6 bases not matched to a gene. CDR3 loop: CASSSDRGLGETQYF. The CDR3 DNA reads TGTGCCAGCAGCTCGGACAGGGGGCTGGGGGAGACCCAGTACTTC.

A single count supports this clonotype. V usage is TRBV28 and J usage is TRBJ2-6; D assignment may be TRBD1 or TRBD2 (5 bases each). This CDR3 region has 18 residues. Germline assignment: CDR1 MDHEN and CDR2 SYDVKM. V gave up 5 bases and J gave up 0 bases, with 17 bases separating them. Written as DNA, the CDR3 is TGTGCCAGCAGTGAAGACAGAGGGATGTCCTCTGGGGCCAACGTCCTGACTTTC. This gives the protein CASSEDRGMSSGANVLTF.

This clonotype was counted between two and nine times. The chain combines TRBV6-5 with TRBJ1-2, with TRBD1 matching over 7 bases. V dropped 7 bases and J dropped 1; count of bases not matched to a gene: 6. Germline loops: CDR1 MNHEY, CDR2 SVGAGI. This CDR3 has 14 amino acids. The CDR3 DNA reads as TGTGCCAGCACCGCGGACAGGTTTAACTATGGCTACACCTTC. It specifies CASTADRFNYGYTF.

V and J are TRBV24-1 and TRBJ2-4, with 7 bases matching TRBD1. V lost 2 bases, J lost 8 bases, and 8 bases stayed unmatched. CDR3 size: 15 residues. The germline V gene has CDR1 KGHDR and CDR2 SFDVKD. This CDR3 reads CATSDSRQGGYIQYF. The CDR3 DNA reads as TGTGCCACCAGTGATTCCCGACAGGGCGGTTACATTCAGTACTTC.

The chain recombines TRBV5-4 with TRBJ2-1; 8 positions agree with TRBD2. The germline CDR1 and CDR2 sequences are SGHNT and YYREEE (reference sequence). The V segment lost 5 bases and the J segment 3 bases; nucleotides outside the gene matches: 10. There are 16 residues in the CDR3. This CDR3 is CASRGGGLGFYNEQFF. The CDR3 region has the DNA TGTGCCAGCAGGGGAGGGGGACTAGGGTTCTACAATGAGCAGTTCTTC.

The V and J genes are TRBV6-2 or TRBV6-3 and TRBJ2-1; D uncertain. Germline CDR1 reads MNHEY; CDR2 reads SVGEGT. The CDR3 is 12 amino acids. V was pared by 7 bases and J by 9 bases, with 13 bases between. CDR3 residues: CASNRPEFEQFF. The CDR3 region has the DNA TGTGCCAGCAACCGACCCGAGTTTGAGCAGTTCTTC.

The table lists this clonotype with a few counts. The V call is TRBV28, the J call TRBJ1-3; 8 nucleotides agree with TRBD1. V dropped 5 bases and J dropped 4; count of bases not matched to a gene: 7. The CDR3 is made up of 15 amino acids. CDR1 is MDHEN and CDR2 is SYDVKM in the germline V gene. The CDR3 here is CASSRQGQGGNTIYF. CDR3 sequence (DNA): TGTGCCAGCAGTAGACAAGGACAGGGAGGAAACACCATATATTTT.

CDR3 sequence (DNA): TGTGCCAGCAGCTTAGGGCGGGAGAATGAGCAGTTCTTC. Translating gives CASSLGRENEQFF. J is TRBJ2-1 and V is TRBV7-6; 7 nucleotides agree with TRBD2. The CDR3 runs to 13 residues. Germline loops: CDR1 SGHVS, CDR2 FNYEAQ. V shed 1 base and J 7 bases; nucleotides not matched to a gene: 1.

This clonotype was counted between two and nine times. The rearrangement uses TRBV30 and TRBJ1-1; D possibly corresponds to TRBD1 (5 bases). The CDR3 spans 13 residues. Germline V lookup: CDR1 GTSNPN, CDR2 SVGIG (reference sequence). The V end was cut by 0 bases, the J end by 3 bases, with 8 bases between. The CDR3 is CAWSVRGDTEAFF. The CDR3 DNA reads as TGTGCCTGGAGTGTACGGGGGGACACTGAAGCTTTCTTT.

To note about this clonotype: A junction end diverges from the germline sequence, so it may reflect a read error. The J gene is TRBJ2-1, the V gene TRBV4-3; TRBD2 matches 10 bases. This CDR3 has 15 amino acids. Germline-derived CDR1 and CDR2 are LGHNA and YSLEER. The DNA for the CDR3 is TGTGCCAGCAGGACCAGCGGGGGGGCCTACAATGAGCAGTTCTTC. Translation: CASRTSGGAYNEQFF.

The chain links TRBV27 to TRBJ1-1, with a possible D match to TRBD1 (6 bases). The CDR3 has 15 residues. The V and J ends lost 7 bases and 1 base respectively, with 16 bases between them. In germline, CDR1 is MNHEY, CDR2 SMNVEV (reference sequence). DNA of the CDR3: TGTGCCAGCACACCTTCGGGGGCAGCGAACACTGAAGCTTTCTTT. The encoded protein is CASTPSGAANTEAFF.

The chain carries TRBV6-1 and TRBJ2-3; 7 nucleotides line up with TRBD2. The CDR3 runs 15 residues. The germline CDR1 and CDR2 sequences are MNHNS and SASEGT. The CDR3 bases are TGTGTGGGAAGCAGGGAGGGACTGTACACAGATACGCAGTATTTT. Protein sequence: CVGSREGLYTDTQYF.

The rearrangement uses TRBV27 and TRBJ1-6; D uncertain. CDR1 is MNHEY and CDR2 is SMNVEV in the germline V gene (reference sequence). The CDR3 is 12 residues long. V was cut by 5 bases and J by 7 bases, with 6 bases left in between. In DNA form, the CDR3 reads TGTGCCAGCAGTCCCATAAATTCACCCCTCCACTTT. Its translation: CASSPINSPLHF.

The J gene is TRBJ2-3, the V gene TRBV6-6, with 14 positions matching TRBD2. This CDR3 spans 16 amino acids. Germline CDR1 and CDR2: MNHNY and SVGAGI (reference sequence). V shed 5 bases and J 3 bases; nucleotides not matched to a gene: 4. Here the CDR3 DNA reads TGTGCCAGCAGTCTGGGGACTAGCGGGGGTACAGATACGCAGTATTTT. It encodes CASSLGTSGGTDTQYF.

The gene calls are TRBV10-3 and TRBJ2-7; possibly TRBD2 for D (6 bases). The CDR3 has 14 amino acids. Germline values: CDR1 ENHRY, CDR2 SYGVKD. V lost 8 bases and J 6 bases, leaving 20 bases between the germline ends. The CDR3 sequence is CAISIPGDVAEQYF. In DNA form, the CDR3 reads TGTGCCATCTCAATACCGGGGGACGTCGCCGAGCAGTACTTC.

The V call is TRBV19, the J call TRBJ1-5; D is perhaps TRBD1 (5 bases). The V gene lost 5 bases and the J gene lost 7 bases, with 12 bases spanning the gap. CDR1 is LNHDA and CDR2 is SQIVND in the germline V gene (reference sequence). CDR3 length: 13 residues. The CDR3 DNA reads TGTGCCAGTAGTCCGACGGGGGGACAGCCCCAGCATTTT. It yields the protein CASSPTGGQPQHF.

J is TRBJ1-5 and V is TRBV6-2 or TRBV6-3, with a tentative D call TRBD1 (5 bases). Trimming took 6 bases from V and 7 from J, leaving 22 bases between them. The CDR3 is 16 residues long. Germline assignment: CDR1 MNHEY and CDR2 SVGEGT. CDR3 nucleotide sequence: TGTGCCAGCAGCCCAAGGGGATTCGGGGAAGGCCAGCCCCAGCATTTT. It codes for CASSPRGFGEGQPQHF.